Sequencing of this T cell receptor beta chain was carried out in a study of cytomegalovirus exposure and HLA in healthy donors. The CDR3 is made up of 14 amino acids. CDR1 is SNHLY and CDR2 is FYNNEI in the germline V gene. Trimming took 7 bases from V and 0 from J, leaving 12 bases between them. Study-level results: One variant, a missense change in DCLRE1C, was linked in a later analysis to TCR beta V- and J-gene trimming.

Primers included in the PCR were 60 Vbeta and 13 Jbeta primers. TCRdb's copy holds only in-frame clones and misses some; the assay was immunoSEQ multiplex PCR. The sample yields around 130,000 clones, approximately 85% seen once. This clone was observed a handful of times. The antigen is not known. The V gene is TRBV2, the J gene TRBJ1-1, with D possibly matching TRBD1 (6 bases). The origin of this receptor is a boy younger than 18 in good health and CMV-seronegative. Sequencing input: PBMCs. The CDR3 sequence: CASNGRTVNTEAFF. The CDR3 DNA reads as TGTGCCAGCAATGGTAGGACAGTGAACACTGAAGCTTTCTTT.